This TCR beta chain was identified in a study of blood T cell repertoires in COVID-19 (dated by TCRdb to the early 2020s). Some background on the complete study: Samples from collaborators originated in the United States, Italy and Spain and spanned both the acute and convalescent phases of COVID-19. The material from the prospective study consisted of cDNA or gDNA derived from T cells, B-cell-depleted T cells, or PBMCs. The dataset comprised deeply sampled blood TCRbeta repertoires from subjects exposed to, actively infected with, or recovered from COVID-19. A freely available public database, intended as a resource for researchers studying the immune response to SARS-CoV-2, is where the repertoires were released. Samples came from the ongoing ImmuneRACE study (first 160 participants) plus 1,254 subjects from 6 global collaborators. The sample metadata nearly always contained a de-identified subject ID, COVID-19 status, age in years and sex. Where available, HLA class I and class II types were taken from metadata supplied by the sample provider and were not determined by assay-based typing. What the study reported, not specific to this receptor: The amount of clinical and demographic metadata varied by source and participant and was provided uncurated.

On this clone itself: No cognate antigen has been identified for it. No base-level quality is on record; no much larger clone is a single base apart.

The immunoSEQ Assay, a bias-controlled multiplex PCR, was used to amplify TCRbeta CDR3 regions from genomic DNA. Per the source publication's procedure: Within the assay, amplification of reference gene primers was used to estimate how many nucleated cells each sample contained. Sequence reads were collapsed and filtered to measure the absolute abundance of every unique TCRbeta CDR3 rearrangement. For each sample, productive Simpson clonality was calculated as the square root of Simpson's diversity index over productive rearrangements. TCRdb took over this immuneACCESS table, retaining in-frame rearrangements with V and J assigned. Such tables are incomplete; in checked studies, under half of the missing clones stem from an unresolved V gene, and the remainder is unexplained. D and trimming were read from the DNA, whereas the V and J calls and clone size are those reported in that table. The sample table records around 100,000 clones; around 81% of these occur just once. The ten biggest clones cover around 6.6% of the sample.

Whole blood was collected in K2EDTA tubes by collaborating institutions according to the institutions' own protocols. For TCRbeta analysis, collaborators shipped samples in one of three forms: frozen whole blood, isolated PBMCs, or DNA extracted from either of those sample types. Inclusive of the bounding cysteine and phenylalanine, the CDR3 is 13 residues long. Only the CDR3 DNA is retained, 39 bases long and in frame from the first base. Germline trimming amounts to 10 bases on V and 6 bases on J, with 10 as the count of junction bases outside the gene matches. In the germline V gene, CDR1 corresponds to MNHEY and CDR2 to SVGAGI.

The chain couples TRBV6-5 to TRBJ2-7, with 9 junctional bases fitting TRBD1. This clonotype originated in a man aged 55 to 70 with acute or convalescent COVID-19. Input material: peripheral blood. The nucleotides read TGTGCCACCCGACGGGGACAGGGAACCGAGCAGTACTTC. It specifies CATRRGQGTEQYF.